The rows below give T cell receptor beta chains drawn from one sample of a study of shared clonotypes between healthy human individuals. The method was immunoSEQ multiplex PCR; TCRdb's version includes in-frame clones alone and lacks a portion of them. The table has about 1.5 million clones, roughly 98% seen once. The sample taken for sequencing was naive CD4+ T cells sorted from blood. These receptors all stem from a man aged 30 to 39 in good health. Each CDR3 is given without its conserved first and last residue.

TRBV9	TRBJ2-7	ASSVGLAEEGREQY
TRBV30	TRBJ2-5	AWSPTPTQY
TRBV25-1	TRBJ2-2	ASSVAGGRELF
TRBV5-1	TRBJ1-4	ASRPTGPGNEKLF
TRBV19	TRBJ2-2	ASSTPPLAGVVGELF
TRBV19	TRBJ1-4	ASSTRAFNEKLF
TRBV28	TRBJ1-2	ASSTGLNYGYT
TRBV5-1	TRBJ1-1	ASSSRSTGLLWTEAF
TRBV5-1	TRBJ2-7	ASSLDREVYEQY
TRBV5-5	TRBJ1-5	ASSLGTGDQPQH
TRBV7-8	TRBJ2-7	ASSPRSREQY
TRBV28	TRBJ1-1	ASSSMRGSGDTEAF
TRBV21-1	TRBJ1-1	ASSKVWDRESGTEAF
TRBV5-1	TRBJ2-1	ASSLGLAGDEQF
TRBV2	TRBJ1-1	ASEMGVNTEAF
TRBV19	TRBJ2-3	ASSSGGATDTQY
TRBV6-4	TRBJ2-2	ASSDSLGGPGELF
TRBV19	TRBJ2-1	ASSRGGLAGGSSYNEQF
TRBV25-1	TRBJ2-3	ASSEWADSTDTQY
TRBV10-3	TRBJ2-1	AISEVDMQF
TRBV29-1	TRBJ2-3	SVEHPAIDTQY
TRBV9	TRBJ2-6	ASSPTGGAYGANVLT
TRBV9	TRBJ2-2	ASSGWVENTGELF
TRBV15	TRBJ1-1	ATSRDEGERETTEAF
TRBV7-9	TRBJ2-5	ASSSYRGGETQY